The sequence of this T cell receptor (beta chain) was determined in a study of graft-versus-host responses after intestinal transplantation. Produced via immunoSEQ multiplex PCR; TCRdb's table is partial and in-frame only. Among 55,000 to 70,000 clones, around 90% were seen once, and the ten largest hold approximately 2.7%. In regard to this clone: The antigen remains unidentified.

Overall study findings and caveats: Patients with graft-donor T cell macrochimerism had high graft-versus-host to host-versus-graft clonal ratios in allografts.

Germline assignment: CDR1 MGHRA and CDR2 YSYEKL. The CDR3 is made up of 15 amino acids. V lost 0 bases and J lost 7; bases outside the gene matches: 1. This chain connects TRBV4-1 to TRBJ2-1, with 12 bases aligning to TRBD2. The receptor comes from a human patient who received an intestinal transplant, so some T cells may come from the graft donor. The source was PBMCs, collected approximately 120 days after intestinal transplantation. CDR3 loop: CASSQDGLAGNEQFF. CDR3 nucleotide sequence: TGCGCCAGCAGCCAAGACGGACTAGCGGGGAATGAGCAGTTCTTC.